A selection of T cell receptor beta chains follows, all from one sample in a study of blood T cell repertoires in COVID-19. Some clones are missing from TCRdb's copy, which holds only in-frame ones; the method was immunoSEQ multiplex PCR. The data hold 300,000 to 350,000 clones, with 90% observed a single time. The specimen was peripheral blood. Receptors were obtained from a woman aged 25 to 45 with COVID-19, enrolled during active disease. Each CDR3 is given with its conserved first and last residue. Fields, in order: clone size, V gene, J gene, D gene, CDR3 DNA, CDR3 protein. D genes are given only for firm matches. Expanded clones get a size class; other rows say once, few or many, or leave the size out.

clone_size: few; v_call: TRBV28; j_call: TRBJ1-2; d_call: -; cdr3_nt: TGTGCCAGCAGCTCTCCGGGGGAACCGGGTAACTATGGCTACACCTTC; cdr3_aa: CASSSPGEPGNYGYTF
clone_size: -; v_call: TRBV10-1; j_call: TRBJ2-5; d_call: TRBD1; cdr3_nt: TGCGCCAGCAGCGTCGGACAGGGCGAGACCCAGTACTTC; cdr3_aa: CASSVGQGETQYF
clone_size: -; v_call: TRBV27; j_call: TRBJ2-7; d_call: -; cdr3_nt: TGTGCCGGCAGTCCGGGTGCGTCGCCCACCTACGAGCAGTACTTC; cdr3_aa: CAGSPGASPTYEQYF
clone_size: -; v_call: TRBV20-1; j_call: TRBJ2-5; d_call: TRBD2; cdr3_nt: TGCAGTGCTAGTTTAGGACTAGCGGGAGATCAAGAGACCCAGTACTTC; cdr3_aa: CSASLGLAGDQETQYF
clone_size: -; v_call: TRBV10-2; j_call: TRBJ1-5; d_call: -; cdr3_nt: TGCGCCAGCATGCACGGGACAAATCAGCCCCAGCATTTT; cdr3_aa: CASMHGTNQPQHF
clone_size: -; v_call: TRBV2; j_call: TRBJ1-2; d_call: TRBD1; cdr3_nt: TGTGCCAGCAGCCGACAGGGAATTAACTATGGCTACACCTTC; cdr3_aa: CASSRQGINYGYTF
clone_size: -; v_call: TRBV30; j_call: TRBJ2-1; d_call: -; cdr3_nt: TGTGCCTGGGGCCCCCTCGGAGATGAGCAGTTCTTC; cdr3_aa: CAWGPLGDEQFF
clone_size: -; v_call: TRBV27; j_call: TRBJ2-7; d_call: -; cdr3_nt: TGTGCCAGCAGTTTATGGGCTGATCAGATCTACGAGCAGTACTTC; cdr3_aa: CASSLWADQIYEQYF
clone_size: once; v_call: TRBV6-6; j_call: TRBJ1-5; d_call: -; cdr3_nt: TGTGCCAGCAGTTCACATCACTTAGGGAGCAGGCAGCCCCAGCATTTT; cdr3_aa: CASSSHHLGSRQPQHF
clone_size: -; v_call: TRBV3-1/TRBV3-2; j_call: TRBJ2-3; d_call: -; cdr3_nt: TGTGCCAGCAGAGGGACTCCTGTAGATACGCAGTATTTT; cdr3_aa: CASRGTPVDTQYF
clone_size: once; v_call: TRBV7-6; j_call: TRBJ2-3; d_call: -; cdr3_nt: TGTGCCAGCACGGGACTTAGCACAGATACGCAGTATTTT; cdr3_aa: CASTGLSTDTQYF
clone_size: -; v_call: TRBV19; j_call: TRBJ2-1; d_call: TRBD1; cdr3_nt: TGTGCCAGTAGCACTCAGGACAGGACTTACTACAATGAGCAGTTCTTC; cdr3_aa: CASSTQDRTYYNEQFF
clone_size: -; v_call: TRBV5-6; j_call: TRBJ2-1; d_call: TRBD1; cdr3_nt: TGTGCCAGCAGTTATGGGACAGCCAAACACAATGAGCAGTTCTTC; cdr3_aa: CASSYGTAKHNEQFF
clone_size: -; v_call: TRBV18; j_call: TRBJ1-4; d_call: TRBD1; cdr3_nt: TGTGCCAGCTCACCACAGGGGACAGGGGCTGAAAAACTGTTTTTT; cdr3_aa: CASSPQGTGAEKLFF
clone_size: -; v_call: TRBV19; j_call: TRBJ1-4; d_call: -; cdr3_nt: TGTGCCAGTAGTATTAGGGGCCTGAAACTGTTTTTT; cdr3_aa: CASSIRGLKLFF
clone_size: -; v_call: TRBV27; j_call: TRBJ2-3; d_call: -; cdr3_nt: TGTGCCAGCAGAGGGGGGGCGTTTCAGGTCTTGGGAGATACGCAGTATTTT; cdr3_aa: CASRGGAFQVLGDTQYF
clone_size: -; v_call: TRBV5-1; j_call: TRBJ1-3; d_call: -; cdr3_nt: TGCGCCAGCAGCTTGGAACCGGCGGGGGGAAACACCATATATTTT; cdr3_aa: CASSLEPAGGNTIYF
clone_size: -; v_call: TRBV5-1; j_call: TRBJ1-1; d_call: -; cdr3_nt: TGCGCCAGCAGCTTGCGGCAGGGCAACACTGAAGCTTTCTTT; cdr3_aa: CASSLRQGNTEAFF
clone_size: -; v_call: TRBV27; j_call: TRBJ1-2; d_call: -; cdr3_nt: TGTGCCAGCAGTTTATCGGCCAGGGGTGGCTACACCTTC; cdr3_aa: CASSLSARGGYTF
clone_size: -; v_call: TRBV11-2; j_call: TRBJ2-7; d_call: -; cdr3_nt: TGTGCCAGCAGCTTCCCAGACAGGATCGAGCAGTACTTC; cdr3_aa: CASSFPDRIEQYF
clone_size: -; v_call: TRBV7-2; j_call: TRBJ1-6; d_call: TRBD1; cdr3_nt: TGTGCCAGCAGCTTAGGACAGGGTGTTGCTTCACCCCTCCACTTT; cdr3_aa: CASSLGQGVASPLHF
clone_size: -; v_call: TRBV7-2; j_call: TRBJ1-2; d_call: TRBD1; cdr3_nt: TGTGCCAGCTGTTGGGGACAGGGCATTAACTATGGCTACACCTTC; cdr3_aa: CASCWGQGINYGYTF
clone_size: -; v_call: TRBV6-5; j_call: TRBJ2-2; d_call: -; cdr3_nt: TGTGCCAGCTTAAGGACAGCGAACACCGGGGAGCTGTTTTTT; cdr3_aa: CASLRTANTGELFF
clone_size: -; v_call: TRBV27; j_call: TRBJ2-1; d_call: TRBD2; cdr3_nt: TGTGCCAGCAGTTTAGGGGCTCTGGGGGGGGGTGGGAATGAGCAGTTCTTC; cdr3_aa: CASSLGALGGGGNEQFF
clone_size: -; v_call: TRBV11-2; j_call: TRBJ2-6; d_call: -; cdr3_nt: TGTGCCAGCAGCCCTACTCTCCGGAGCTCTGGGGCCAACGTCCTGACTTTC; cdr3_aa: CASSPTLRSSGANVLTF
clone_size: -; v_call: TRBV27; j_call: TRBJ1-2; d_call: TRBD1; cdr3_nt: TGTGCCAGCATCTTCCGGGACAGGGGCTCTAACTATGGCTACACCTTC; cdr3_aa: CASIFRDRGSNYGYTF
clone_size: once; v_call: TRBV13; j_call: TRBJ2-7; d_call: -; cdr3_nt: TGTGCCAGCAGCGTTAGATACCGGGACTCCGTCTACGAGCAGTACTTC; cdr3_aa: CASSVRYRDSVYEQYF
clone_size: -; v_call: TRBV19; j_call: TRBJ1-2; d_call: -; cdr3_nt: TGTGCCAGTAGACAGGGTGACTATGGCTACACCTTC; cdr3_aa: CASRQGDYGYTF
clone_size: -; v_call: TRBV10-3; j_call: TRBJ1-1; d_call: TRBD1; cdr3_nt: TGTGCCATCAGAGACAGGGTGGGCGGTGAAGCTTTCTTT; cdr3_aa: CAIRDRVGGEAFF
clone_size: -; v_call: TRBV9; j_call: TRBJ2-2; d_call: -; cdr3_nt: TGTGCCAGCAGCAGGGGCGGAACGAACACCGGGGAGCTGTTTTTT; cdr3_aa: CASSRGGTNTGELFF
clone_size: -; v_call: TRBV7-8; j_call: TRBJ1-2; d_call: -; cdr3_nt: TGTGCCAGCCTGCCAGCACGAGACAGTAACTATGGCTACACCTTC; cdr3_aa: CASLPARDSNYGYTF
clone_size: -; v_call: TRBV19; j_call: TRBJ1-2; d_call: TRBD1; cdr3_nt: TGTGCCAGTAGTATACGGGGACAGGGAAACTATGGCTACACCTTC; cdr3_aa: CASSIRGQGNYGYTF
clone_size: -; v_call: TRBV5-4; j_call: TRBJ2-3; d_call: -; cdr3_nt: TGTGCCAGCAGCATTAGGACAGACACAGATACGCAGTATTTT; cdr3_aa: CASSIRTDTDTQYF
clone_size: once; v_call: TRBV9; j_call: TRBJ1-2; d_call: -; cdr3_nt: TGTGCCAGCAGCGTTCAGGGAGGTGCGGGCTACACCTTC; cdr3_aa: CASSVQGGAGYTF
clone_size: -; v_call: TRBV25-1; j_call: TRBJ1-4; d_call: -; cdr3_nt: TGTGCCAGCACAGGTACGGGGGATGAAAAACTGTTTTTT; cdr3_aa: CASTGTGDEKLFF
clone_size: -; v_call: TRBV20-1; j_call: TRBJ1-5; d_call: TRBD1; cdr3_nt: TGCAGTGCTAGTAACAGGGGAAACAATCAGCCCCAGCATTTT; cdr3_aa: CSASNRGNNQPQHF
clone_size: -; v_call: TRBV18; j_call: TRBJ2-2; d_call: -; cdr3_nt: TGTGCCAGCTCTAAAACGGACTCAGGGGCCGGGGAGCTGTTTTTT; cdr3_aa: CASSKTDSGAGELFF
clone_size: once; v_call: TRBV30; j_call: TRBJ1-2; d_call: TRBD1; cdr3_nt: TGTGCCGGGGGGGACAGACAACTCTATGGCTACACCTTC; cdr3_aa: CAGGDRQLYGYTF
clone_size: -; v_call: TRBV19; j_call: TRBJ2-7; d_call: TRBD2; cdr3_nt: TGTGCCAGTCGACCCAGCGGGGGCTCCTACGAGCAGTACTTC; cdr3_aa: CASRPSGGSYEQYF
clone_size: -; v_call: TRBV23-1; j_call: TRBJ2-7; d_call: TRBD1; cdr3_nt: TGCGCCAGCAGCCGAACCGGGACAGGCTACGAGCAGTACTTC; cdr3_aa: CASSRTGTGYEQYF
clone_size: -; v_call: TRBV19; j_call: TRBJ2-5; d_call: -; cdr3_nt: TGTGCCACCGCAGGGCAAGAGACCCAGTACTTC; cdr3_aa: CATAGQETQYF